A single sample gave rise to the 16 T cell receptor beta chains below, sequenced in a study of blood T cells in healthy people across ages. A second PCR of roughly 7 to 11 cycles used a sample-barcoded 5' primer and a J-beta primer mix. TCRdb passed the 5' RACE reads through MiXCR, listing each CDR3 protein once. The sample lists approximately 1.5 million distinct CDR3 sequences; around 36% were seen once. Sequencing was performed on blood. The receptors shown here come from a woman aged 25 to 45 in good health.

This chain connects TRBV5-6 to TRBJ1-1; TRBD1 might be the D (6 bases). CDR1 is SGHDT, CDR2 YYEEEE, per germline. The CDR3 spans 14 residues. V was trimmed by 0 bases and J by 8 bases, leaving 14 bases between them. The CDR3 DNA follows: TGTGCCAGCAGCTTGGAAGGGGGGGCTGGCGAAGCTTTCTTT. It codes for CASSLEGGAGEAFF.

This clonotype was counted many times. The CDR3 here is CASSQGATGWSGYTF. The CDR3 nucleotides are TGTGCCAGCAGCCAAGGGGCCACGGGATGGTCTGGCTACACCTTC. The rearrangement uses TRBV14 and TRBJ1-2; D is unclear. Germline V gene lookup returns CDR1 SGHDN and CDR2 FVKESK. V was shortened by 1 base and J by 7 bases, with 16 bases between the two germline ends. This CDR3 is 15 amino acids long.

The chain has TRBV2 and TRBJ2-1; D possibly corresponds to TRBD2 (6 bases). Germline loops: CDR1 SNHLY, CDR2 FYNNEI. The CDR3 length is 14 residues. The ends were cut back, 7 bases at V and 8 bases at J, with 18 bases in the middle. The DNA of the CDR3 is TGTGCCAGCAAGAGACTAGTGGGAGCCCATGAGCAGTTCTTC. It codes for CASKRLVGAHEQFF.

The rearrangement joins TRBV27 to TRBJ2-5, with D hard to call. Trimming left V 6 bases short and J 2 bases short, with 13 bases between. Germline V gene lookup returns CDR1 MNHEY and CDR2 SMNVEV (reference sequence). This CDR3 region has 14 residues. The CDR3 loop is CASSPEWAQETQYF. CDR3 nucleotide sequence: TGTGCCAGCAGCCCGGAGTGGGCTCAAGAGACCCAGTACTTC.

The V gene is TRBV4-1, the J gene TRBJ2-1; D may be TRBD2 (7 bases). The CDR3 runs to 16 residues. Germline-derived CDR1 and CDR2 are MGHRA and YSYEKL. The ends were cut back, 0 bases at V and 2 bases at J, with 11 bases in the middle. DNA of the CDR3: TGCGCCAGCAGCCAAGACGGCGGGGGCCCCTACAATGAGCAGTTCTTC. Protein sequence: CASSQDGGGPYNEQFF.

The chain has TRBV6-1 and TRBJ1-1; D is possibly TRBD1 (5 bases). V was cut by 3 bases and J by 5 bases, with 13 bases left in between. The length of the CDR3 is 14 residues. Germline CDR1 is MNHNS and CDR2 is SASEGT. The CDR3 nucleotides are TGTGCCAGCAGTGAGTTCGACAGCAGGACTGAAGCTTTCTTT. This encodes CASSEFDSRTEAFF.

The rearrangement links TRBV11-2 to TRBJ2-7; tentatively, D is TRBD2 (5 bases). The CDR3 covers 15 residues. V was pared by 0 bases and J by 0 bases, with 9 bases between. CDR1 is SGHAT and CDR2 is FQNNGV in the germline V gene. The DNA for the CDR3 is TGTGCCAGCAGCTTAGAGAGGACTCTCTCCTACGAGCAGTACTTC. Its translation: CASSLERTLSYEQYF. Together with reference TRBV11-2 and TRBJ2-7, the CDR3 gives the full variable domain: EAGVAQSPRYKIIEKRQSVAFWCNPISGHATLYWYQQILGQGPKLLIQFQNNGVVDDSQLPKDRFSAERLKGVDSTLKIQPAKLEDSAVYLCASSLERTLSYEQYFGPGTRLTVT.

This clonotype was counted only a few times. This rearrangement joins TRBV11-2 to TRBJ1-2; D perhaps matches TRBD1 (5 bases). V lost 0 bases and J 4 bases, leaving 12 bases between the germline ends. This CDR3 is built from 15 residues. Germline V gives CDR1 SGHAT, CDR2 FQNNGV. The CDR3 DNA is TGTGCCAGCAGCTTAGAAGGGAGGGGACGCTATGGCTACACCTTC. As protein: CASSLEGRGRYGYTF. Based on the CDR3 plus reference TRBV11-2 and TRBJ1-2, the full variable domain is EAGVAQSPRYKIIEKRQSVAFWCNPISGHATLYWYQQILGQGPKLLIQFQNNGVVDDSQLPKDRFSAERLKGVDSTLKIQPAKLEDSAVYLCASSLEGRGRYGYTFGSGTRLTVV.

This chain's CDR3 is CSARDLRQLATIQETQYF. The CDR3 DNA reads as TGCAGTGCTAGAGACCTCCGCCAACTAGCTACAATTCAAGAGACCCAGTACTTC. V usage is TRBV20-1 and J usage is TRBJ2-5; D may be TRBD2 (6 bases). CDR3 size: 18 residues. V lost 0 bases to trimming and J lost 2 bases, with 22 bases between them. The germline V gene has CDR1 DFQATT and CDR2 SNEGSKA (reference sequence).

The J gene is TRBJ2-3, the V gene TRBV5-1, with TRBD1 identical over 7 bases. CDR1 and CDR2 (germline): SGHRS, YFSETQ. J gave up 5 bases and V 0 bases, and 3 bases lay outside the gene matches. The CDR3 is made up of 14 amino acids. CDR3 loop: CASSLEQGRDTQYF. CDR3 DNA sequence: TGCGCCAGCAGCTTGGAACAGGGGAGAGATACGCAGTATTTT.

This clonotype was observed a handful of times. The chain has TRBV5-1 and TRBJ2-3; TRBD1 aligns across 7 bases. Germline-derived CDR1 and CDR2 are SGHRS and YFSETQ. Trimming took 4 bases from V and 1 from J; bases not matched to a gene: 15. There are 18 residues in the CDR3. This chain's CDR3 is CASSTNIDRDKGTDTQYF. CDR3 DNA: TGCGCCAGCAGCACCAACATCGACAGGGACAAGGGCACAGATACGCAGTATTTT.

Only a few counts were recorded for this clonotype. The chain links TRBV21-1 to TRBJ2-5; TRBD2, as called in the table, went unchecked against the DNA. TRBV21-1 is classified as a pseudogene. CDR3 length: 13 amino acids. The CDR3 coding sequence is TGTGCCAGCAGCCACGGGAGGGCAGGGACCCAGTACTTC. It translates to CASSHGRAGTQYF.

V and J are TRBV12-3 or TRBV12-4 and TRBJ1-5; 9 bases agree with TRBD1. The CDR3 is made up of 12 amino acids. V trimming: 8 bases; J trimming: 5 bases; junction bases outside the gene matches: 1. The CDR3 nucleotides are TGTGCCAGCGGGACAGGGCATCAGCCCCAGCATTTT. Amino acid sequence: CASGTGHQPQHF.

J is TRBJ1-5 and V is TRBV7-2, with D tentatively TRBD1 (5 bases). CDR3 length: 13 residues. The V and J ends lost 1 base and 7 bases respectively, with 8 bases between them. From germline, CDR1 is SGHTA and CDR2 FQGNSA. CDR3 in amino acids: CASSLDGTQPQHF. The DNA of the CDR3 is TGTGCCAGCAGCTTAGATGGGACGCAGCCCCAGCATTTT.

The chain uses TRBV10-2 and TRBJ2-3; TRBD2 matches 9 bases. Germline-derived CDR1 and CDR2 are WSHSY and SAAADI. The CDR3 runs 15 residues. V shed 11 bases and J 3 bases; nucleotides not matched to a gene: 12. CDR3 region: CAGCAGGLMTDTQYF. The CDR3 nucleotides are TGCGCCGGCTGTGCGGGGGGGCTAATGACAGATACGCAGTATTTT.

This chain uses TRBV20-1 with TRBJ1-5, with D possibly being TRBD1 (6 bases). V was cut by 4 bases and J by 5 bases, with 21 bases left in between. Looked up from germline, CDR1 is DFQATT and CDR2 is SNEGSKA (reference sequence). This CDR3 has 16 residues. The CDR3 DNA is TGCAGTGCTAAACCTAAACAGGGAGTAAACGATCAGCCCCAGCATTTT. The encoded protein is CSAKPKQGVNDQPQHF.